Listed below are T cell receptor beta chains from one sample, sequenced in a study of blood T cells in healthy people across ages. TCRdb used MiXCR to reprocess the 5' RACE reads, holding one entry per CDR3 protein. This table holds some 760,000 distinct CDR3 sequences, more than 20% found once. The data were also submitted as part of a second study, on T cells of mothers and their children.

Source material: blood. These receptors all stem from a boy younger than 18 in good health. Both conserved end residues are part of each CDR3. D genes are given only for firm matches. Clone size appears in some rows only: once, few, many, or a class for an expanded clone.

d_gene	v_gene	j_gene	abundance	CDR3aa
.	TRBV20-1	TRBJ2-7	few	CSAGGEVSYEQYF
.	TRBV12-3/TRBV12-4	TRBJ1-3	few	CASSREATSSGNTIYF
TRBD1	TRBV4-2	TRBJ2-2	.	CASSQVSQGGPGELFF
TRBD2	TRBV6-5	TRBJ2-1	.	CASSSGTSSKEQFF
TRBD1	TRBV6-6	TRBJ2-7	few	CASTRDRSAYEQYF
TRBD2	TRBV29-1	TRBJ2-7	few	CSVEGLAGGSYEQYF
.	TRBV10-3	TRBJ2-2	.	CAISFAGTANTGELFF
TRBD2	TRBV12-3/TRBV12-4	TRBJ2-5	.	CASSPLLAGGQSETQYF
TRBD1	TRBV5-1	TRBJ2-3	few	CASSEGQGGGTDTQYF
TRBD1	TRBV7-8	TRBJ1-2	many	CASSSTGDGYTF
TRBD1	TRBV7-2	TRBJ1-5	few	CASSPLGQGVNQPQHF
TRBD1	TRBV12-3/TRBV12-4	.	few	CASSPDRGGEQFF
TRBD1	TRBV15	TRBJ2-7	.	CATSRDREVEEQYF
.	TRBV20-1	TRBJ1-1	few	CSARDRRLNTEAFF
TRBD2	TRBV29-1	TRBJ2-2	.	CSARGLAGGSTGELFF
TRBD2	TRBV29-1	TRBJ2-5	few	CSVGGGTSGRVETQYF
.	TRBV5-1	TRBJ2-4	.	CASSTGRTGGPDIQYF
TRBD1	TRBV29-1	TRBJ1-4	few	CSVEDRDRDEKLFF
TRBD2	TRBV20-1	TRBJ2-1	.	CSAFGLAGSYNEQFF
.	TRBV7-2	TRBJ1-5	few	CASSLGTRANQPQHF
.	TRBV27	TRBJ1-4	few	CASAWTTNEKLFF
.	TRBV29-1	TRBJ2-6	.	CSVEATDSGANVLTF
.	TRBV20-1	.	.	CSASLSNGSPYEQYF
.	TRBV12-3/TRBV12-4	TRBJ1-4	few	CASSLRQESEKLFF
.	TRBV28	TRBJ2-4	.	CASSFGDVLGLAKNIQYF
.	TRBV29-1	TRBJ1-5	few	CSVLGASNQPQHF
TRBD1	TRBV20-1	TRBJ2-5	.	CSAERHGTGEETQYF
.	TRBV20-1	TRBJ2-5	.	CSARDEDRVAETQYF
.	TRBV4-1	TRBJ1-2	.	CASSQTTGKDYGYTF
.	TRBV6-2/TRBV6-3	TRBJ2-5	few	CASSSVGQPGETQYF
.	TRBV5-1	TRBJ2-5	.	CASSYRAQETQYF
.	TRBV11-3	TRBJ1-1	.	CASSFFVGPNTEAFF
.	TRBV3-1	TRBJ2-1	few	CASSQLSGNSYNEQFF
.	TRBV11-2	TRBJ1-1	.	CAGSSPRYKGPNTEAFF
.	TRBV12-5	TRBJ1-5	.	CASDSGDSNQPQHF
TRBD1	TRBV12-3/TRBV12-4	TRBJ1-1	few	CASSPNRQGVGTEAFF
.	TRBV4-3	TRBJ2-5	.	CASSKDLGVEETQYF
TRBD2	TRBV29-1	TRBJ2-3	.	CSVRTSGRSDTQYF
.	TRBV5-7	.	few	CASSAGTVRPYNEQFF
.	TRBV4-2	TRBJ2-1	.	CASSQDGVGNEQFF
.	TRBV7-9	TRBJ1-2	.	CASSRERPGTANYGYTF
.	TRBV13	TRBJ2-1	.	CASSLGQEGNEQFF
.	TRBV28	TRBJ2-5	few	CASSLNFRAELQETQYF
TRBD2	TRBV4-2	TRBJ2-5	few	CASSQEAGKETQYF
.	TRBV6-2/TRBV6-3	TRBJ1-6	.	CASSNRTVNSPLHF
TRBD1	TRBV5-1	TRBJ2-1	few	CASSLAGTGDEQFF
TRBD1	TRBV9	TRBJ2-7	.	CASSFAPGQGFYEQYF